This paragraph covers one TCR beta chain sequence. This record comes from a study of shared clonotypes between healthy human individuals. Study information: Three CD4 naive, three CD4 memory, two CD8 naive and one CD8 memory plate were used per donor.

V dropped 0 bases and J dropped 8; count of bases not matched to a gene: 5. CDR1 and CDR2 (germline): SGHRS, YFSETQ. CDR3 length: 14 amino acids. Sorted-subset replicate PCR reactions contained 150 to 200 ng DNA, corresponding to about 30,000 T cell genomes. Here immunoSEQ multiplex PCR was the method, and the copy in TCRdb shows in-frame clones only, minus some. The sample includes 600,000 to 700,000 clones, around 78% of them seen just once. The rearrangement uses TRBV5-1 and TRBJ2-1; 7 bases align to TRBD1. Sequences were obtained from memory CD4+ T cells sorted from blood. Noted subset: CD45RA-negative fraction. The clonotype comes from a woman aged 30 to 39 in good health. The CDR3 here is CASSLDPGGDEQFF. The CDR3, as DNA: TGCGCCAGCAGCTTGGACCCAGGGGGTGATGAGCAGTTCTTC.